The 6 T cell receptor beta chains below all came from one sample that was sequenced in a study of T-cell memory formation after mild COVID-19. TCRdb re-called the 5' RACE reads through MiXCR, storing one row per CDR3 protein. The sample yields about 470,000 distinct CDR3 sequences, 20% to 25% seen once. The sequencing input was PBMCs or a T cell subset sorted from them (not recorded which). The receptors were gathered from an adult woman who had mild COVID-19 (a few samples of this study predate the infection). Cell type and time point are not known.

The chain couples TRBV6-5 to TRBJ1-2; D possibly corresponds to TRBD1 (6 bases). The V end was cut by 2 bases, the J end by 2 bases, with 6 bases between. The CDR3 loop spans 13 amino acids. Germline V CDR1 and CDR2: MNHEY, SVGAGI. This CDR3 reads CASSYTGNYGYTF. CDR3 DNA: TGTGCCAGCAGTTACACAGGGAACTATGGCTACACCTTC.

There are many counts of this clonotype. The J gene is TRBJ2-1, the V gene TRBV18; 7 bases line up with TRBD2. Germline V CDR1 and CDR2: KGHSH, LQKENI. V shed 2 bases, J shed 3 bases, and the junction held 7 bases outside the gene matches. The CDR3 is made up of 16 amino acids. The CDR3 DNA reads TGTGCCAGCTCACCATATGCGCGGGGGTTCTACAATGAGCAGTTCTTC. This gives the protein CASSPYARGFYNEQFF.

J is TRBJ1-2 and V is TRBV5-1; 8 bases map to TRBD1. V was clipped by 0 bases and J by 3 bases; unmatched bases: 4. This CDR3 contains 15 residues. The V gene's germline CDR1 is SGHRS and CDR2 YFSETQ. The CDR3 reads CASSLGTGNDYGYTF. The CDR3 coding sequence is TGCGCCAGCAGCTTGGGGACAGGGAACGACTATGGCTACACCTTC.

In this sample, this clonotype turned up many times. The V and J genes are TRBV5-1 and TRBJ2-5, with D perhaps TRBD2 (6 bases). CDR1 and CDR2 (germline): SGHRS, YFSETQ. The CDR3 runs 16 residues. V lost 1 base and J 2 bases, leaving 15 bases between the germline ends. The CDR3 DNA is TGCGCCAGCAGCTTGAATAAGGCGGGATCTCAAGAGACCCAGTACTTC. Translating it yields CASSLNKAGSQETQYF. Full variable domain (missing parts from reference TRBV5-1 and TRBJ2-5): KAGVTQTPRYLIKTRGQQVTLSCSPISGHRSVSWYQQTPGQGLQFLFEYFSETQRNKGNFPGRFSGRQFSNSRSEMNVSTLELGDSALYLCASSLNKAGSQETQYFGPGTRLLVL.

The count of this clonotype is one. The chain has TRBV28 and TRBJ2-1, with 11 bases identical to TRBD1. This CDR3 contains 15 residues. CDR1 is MDHEN and CDR2 is SYDVKM in the germline V gene. V was pared by 3 bases and J by 8 bases, with 6 bases of the junction left unmatched. The CDR3 region is CASSLRGQGADEQFF. The CDR3 DNA is TGTGCCAGCAGTTTGCGAGGACAGGGGGCCGATGAGCAGTTCTTC.

The rearrangement links TRBV27 to TRBJ2-3; the match to TRBD2 covers 8 bases. J was trimmed by 2 bases and V by 1 base; bases with no gene match: 8. The V gene's germline CDR1 is MNHEY and CDR2 SMNVEV (reference sequence). The length of the CDR3 is 17 residues. CDR3 residues: CASSLYTSGTVTDTQYF. The CDR3 DNA reads as TGTGCCAGCAGTTTATACACTAGCGGAACGGTCACAGATACGCAGTATTTT.